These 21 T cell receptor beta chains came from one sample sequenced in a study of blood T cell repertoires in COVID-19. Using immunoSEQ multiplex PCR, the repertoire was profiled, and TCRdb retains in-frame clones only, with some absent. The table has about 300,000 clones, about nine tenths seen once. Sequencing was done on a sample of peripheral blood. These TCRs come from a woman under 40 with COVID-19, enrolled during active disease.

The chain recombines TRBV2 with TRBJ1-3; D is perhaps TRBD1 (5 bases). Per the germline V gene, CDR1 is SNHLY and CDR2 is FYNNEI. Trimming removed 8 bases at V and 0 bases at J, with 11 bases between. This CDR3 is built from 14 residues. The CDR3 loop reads CASWGGNSGNTIYF. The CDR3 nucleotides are TGTGCCAGCTGGGGGGGTAACTCTGGAAACACCATATATTTT.

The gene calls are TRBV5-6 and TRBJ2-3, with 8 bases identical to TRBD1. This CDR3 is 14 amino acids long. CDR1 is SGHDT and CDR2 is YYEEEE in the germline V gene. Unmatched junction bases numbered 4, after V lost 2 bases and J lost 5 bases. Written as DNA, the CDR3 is TGTGCCAGCAGCTTTGACAGGGGTATAGATACGCAGTATTTT. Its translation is CASSFDRGIDTQYF.

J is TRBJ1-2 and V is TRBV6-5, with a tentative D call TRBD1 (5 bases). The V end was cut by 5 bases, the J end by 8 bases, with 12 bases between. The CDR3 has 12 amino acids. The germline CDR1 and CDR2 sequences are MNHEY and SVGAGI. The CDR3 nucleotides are TGTGCCAGCAGTCAGGGAGGTTTGGGCTACACCTTC. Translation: CASSQGGLGYTF.

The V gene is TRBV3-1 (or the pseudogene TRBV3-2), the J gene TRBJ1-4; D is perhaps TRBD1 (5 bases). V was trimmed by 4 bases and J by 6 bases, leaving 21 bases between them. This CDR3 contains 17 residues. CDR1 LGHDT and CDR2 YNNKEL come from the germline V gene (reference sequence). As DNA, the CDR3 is TGTGCCAGCAGCCCCGCGGACAAGAAGCTTTCGCATGAAAAACTGTTTTTT. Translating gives CASSPADKKLSHEKLFF.

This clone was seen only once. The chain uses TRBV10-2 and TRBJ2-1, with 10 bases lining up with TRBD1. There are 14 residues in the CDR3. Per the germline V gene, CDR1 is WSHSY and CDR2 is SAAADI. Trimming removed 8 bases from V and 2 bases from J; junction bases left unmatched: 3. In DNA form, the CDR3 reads TGCGCCAGCGCCGGGACAGGGGCCTACAATGAGCAGTTCTTC. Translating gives CASAGTGAYNEQFF.

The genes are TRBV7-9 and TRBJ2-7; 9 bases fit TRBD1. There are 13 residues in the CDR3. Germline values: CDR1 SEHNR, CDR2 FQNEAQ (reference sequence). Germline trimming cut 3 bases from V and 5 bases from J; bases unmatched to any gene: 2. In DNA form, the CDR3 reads TGTGCCAGCAGCTTCACAGGGGGCGACGAGCAGTACTTC. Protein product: CASSFTGGDEQYF.

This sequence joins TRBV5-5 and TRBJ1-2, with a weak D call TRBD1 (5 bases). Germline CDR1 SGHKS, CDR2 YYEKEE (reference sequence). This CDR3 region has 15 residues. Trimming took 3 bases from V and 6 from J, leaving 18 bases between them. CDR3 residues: CASSWFGREANGYTF. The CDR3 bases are TGTGCCAGCAGCTGGTTTGGCAGGGAGGCGAATGGCTACACCTTC.

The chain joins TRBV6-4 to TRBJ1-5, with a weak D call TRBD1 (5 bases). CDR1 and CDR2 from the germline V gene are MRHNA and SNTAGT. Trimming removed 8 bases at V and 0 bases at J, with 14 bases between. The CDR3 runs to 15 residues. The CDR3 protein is CASPPPRDSNQPQHF. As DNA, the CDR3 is TGTGCCAGCCCCCCGCCCAGGGATAGCAATCAGCCCCAGCATTTT.

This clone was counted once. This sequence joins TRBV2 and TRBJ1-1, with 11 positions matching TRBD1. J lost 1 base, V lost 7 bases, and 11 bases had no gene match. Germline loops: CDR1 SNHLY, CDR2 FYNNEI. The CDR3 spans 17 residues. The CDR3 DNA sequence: TGTGCCAGCACTTGGGGACAGGGGGTTCGAGCGAACACTGAAGCTTTCTTT. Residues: CASTWGQGVRANTEAFF.

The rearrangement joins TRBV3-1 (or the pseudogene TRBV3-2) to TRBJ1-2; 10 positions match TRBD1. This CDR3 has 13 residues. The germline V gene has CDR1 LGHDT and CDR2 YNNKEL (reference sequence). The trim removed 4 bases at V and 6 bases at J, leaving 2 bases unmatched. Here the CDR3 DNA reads TGTGCCAGCAGCCTTGGACAGGGGGATGGCTACACCTTC. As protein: CASSLGQGDGYTF.

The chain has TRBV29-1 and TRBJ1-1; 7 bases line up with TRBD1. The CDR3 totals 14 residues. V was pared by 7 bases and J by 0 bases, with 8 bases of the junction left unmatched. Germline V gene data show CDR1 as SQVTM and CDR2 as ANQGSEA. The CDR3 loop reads CSAQPDRMNTEAFF. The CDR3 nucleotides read TGCAGCGCTCAACCGGACAGGATGAACACTGAAGCTTTCTTT.

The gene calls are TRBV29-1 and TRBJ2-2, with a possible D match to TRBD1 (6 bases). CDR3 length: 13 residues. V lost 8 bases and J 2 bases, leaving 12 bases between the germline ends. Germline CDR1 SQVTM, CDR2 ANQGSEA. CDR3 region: CSTGTLNTGELFF. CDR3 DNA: TGCAGCACCGGGACACTAAACACCGGGGAGCTGTTTTTT.

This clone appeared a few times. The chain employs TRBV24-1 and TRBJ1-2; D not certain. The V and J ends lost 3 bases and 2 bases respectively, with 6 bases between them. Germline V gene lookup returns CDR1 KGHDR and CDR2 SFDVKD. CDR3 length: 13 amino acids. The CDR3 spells CATSDRGNYGYTF. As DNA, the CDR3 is TGTGCCACCAGTGATCGGGGAAACTATGGCTACACCTTC.

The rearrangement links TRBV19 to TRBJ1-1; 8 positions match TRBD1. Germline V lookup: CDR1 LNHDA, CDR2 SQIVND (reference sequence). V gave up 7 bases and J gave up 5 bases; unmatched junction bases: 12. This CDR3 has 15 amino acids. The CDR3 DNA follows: TGTGCCAGTATACTCCAGGGGGCGCGAGGGACTGAAGCTTTCTTT. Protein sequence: CASILQGARGTEAFF.

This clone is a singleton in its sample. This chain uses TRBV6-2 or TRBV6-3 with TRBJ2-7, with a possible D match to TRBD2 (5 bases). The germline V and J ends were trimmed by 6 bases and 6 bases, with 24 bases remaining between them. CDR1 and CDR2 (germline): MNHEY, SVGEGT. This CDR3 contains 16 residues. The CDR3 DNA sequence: TGTGCCAGCAGCACGGAGGTCGGAAACTTCTCATCCGAGCAGTACGTC. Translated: CASSTEVGNFSSEQYV.

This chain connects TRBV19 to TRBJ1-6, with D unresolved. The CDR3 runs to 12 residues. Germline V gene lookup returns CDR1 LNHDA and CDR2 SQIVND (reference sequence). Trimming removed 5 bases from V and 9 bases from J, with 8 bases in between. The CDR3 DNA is TGTGCCAGTAGTTACGGTTCTTCACCCCTCCACTTT. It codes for CASSYGSSPLHF.

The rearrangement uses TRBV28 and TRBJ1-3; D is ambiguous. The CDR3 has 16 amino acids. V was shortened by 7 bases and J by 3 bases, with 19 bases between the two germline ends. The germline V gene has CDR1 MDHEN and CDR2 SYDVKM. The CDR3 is CASTSHGSALGNTIYF. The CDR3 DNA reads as TGTGCCAGCACCTCCCACGGGTCCGCCCTTGGAAACACCATATATTTT.

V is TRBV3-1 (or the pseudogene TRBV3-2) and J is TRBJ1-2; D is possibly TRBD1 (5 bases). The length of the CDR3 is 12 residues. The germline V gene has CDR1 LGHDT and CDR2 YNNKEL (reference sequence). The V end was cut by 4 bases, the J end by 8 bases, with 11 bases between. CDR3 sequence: CASSRPGSGYTF. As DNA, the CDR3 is TGTGCCAGCAGCCGACCAGGGTCCGGCTACACCTTC.

CDR3 DNA sequence: TGTGCCAGCTCAGTCCAGGGGGCGCAGAGTGAAGCTTTCTTT. It specifies CASSVQGAQSEAFF. The rearrangement joins TRBV18 to TRBJ1-1, with 8 bases that match TRBD1. Germline-derived CDR1 and CDR2 are KGHSH and LQKENI. The trim removed 5 bases at V and 7 bases at J, leaving 9 bases unmatched. The CDR3 has 14 residues.

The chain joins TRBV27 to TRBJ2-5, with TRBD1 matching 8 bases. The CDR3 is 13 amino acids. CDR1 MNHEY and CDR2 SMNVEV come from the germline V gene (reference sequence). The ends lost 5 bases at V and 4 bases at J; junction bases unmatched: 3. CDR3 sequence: CASSPTGGETQYF. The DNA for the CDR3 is TGTGCCAGCAGTCCCACAGGGGGAGAGACCCAGTACTTC.

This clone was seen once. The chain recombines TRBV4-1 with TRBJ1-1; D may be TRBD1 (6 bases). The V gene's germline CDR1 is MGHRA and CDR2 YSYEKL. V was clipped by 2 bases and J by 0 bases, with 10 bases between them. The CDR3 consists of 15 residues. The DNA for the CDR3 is TGCGCCAGCAGCCAAAACAGGGCCTTGAACACTGAAGCTTTCTTT. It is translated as CASSQNRALNTEAFF.